This record covers a single T cell receptor (beta chain). What it recognizes is unknown. Using a J-beta primer mix together with a sample-barcoded 5' primer, a second PCR was run for about 7 to 12 cycles. One entry per CDR3 protein results from TCRdb running MiXCR on the 5' RACE reads. The sample includes about 1.8 million distinct CDR3 sequences, around half of them seen just once. This specimen comes from a study of blood T cells in healthy people across ages. Study outcomes and limitations: Underestimates were what the diversity estimates from one million T cells were considered to be. TCR beta diversity per million T cells fell roughly linearly with age.

The CDR3 loop spans 14 amino acids. Germline CDR1 is MNHEY and CDR2 is SVGAGI. The amount of total RNA extracted per sample was at least 6 micrograms. This receptor was obtained from a woman aged 35 to 49 in good health. Sequenced material: blood. The gene calls are TRBV6-5 and TRBJ2-5, with D possibly being TRBD1 (7 bases). The DNA end lines up better with TRBJ2-7; the J call may be wrong. The CDR3 coding sequence is TGTGCCAGCAGTTACTATCAGGGGGGATGCGAGCAGTACTTC. This sequence encodes CASSYYQGGCEQYF.